The next 26 T cell receptor beta chains were all read from a single sample in a study of human T cells and chemical hapten exposure. The time point: patch test 3, about 24 weeks after DPC sensitization. Documented treatment: therapeutic diphenylcyclopropenone sensitization with weekly scalp DPC. Via MiXCR, TCRdb re-called the RACE reads, giving one row per CDR3 protein. The sample lists under 200,000 distinct CDR3 sequences; 25% to 35% were seen once. This specimen consisted of whole blood, obtained in connection with sensitization to the hapten diphenylcyclopropenone (DPC). The receptors shown here come from a woman under 30 with alopecia areata. Some clones in this sample may be carry-over from other donors' samples.

This clonotype was observed a handful of times. The chain combines TRBV30 with TRBJ2-6; D unclear. The CDR3 consists of 13 residues. Trimming took off 2 bases at V and 2 bases at J, with 4 bases between the two ends. In germline, CDR1 is GTSNPN, CDR2 SVGIG (reference sequence). The CDR3 sequence: CAWSYPGANVLTF. The DNA of the CDR3 is TGTGCCTGGAGTTATCCTGGGGCCAACGTCCTGACTTTC.

The chain uses TRBV20-1 and TRBJ1-2; D unclear. V lost 4 bases and J 5 bases, leaving 23 bases between the germline ends. CDR1 DFQATT and CDR2 SNEGSKA come from the germline V gene (reference sequence). This CDR3 has 16 amino acids. This CDR3 is CSAIFSIVLQDYGYTF. As DNA, the CDR3 is TGCAGTGCTATTTTTTCGATCGTCTTGCAGGATTATGGCTACACCTTC.

Points on this clonotype: The germline gene is not matched at one end of the junction; a read error may be the cause. The V and J genes are TRBV20-1 and TRBJ1-1; D remains unclear. CDR1 DFQATT and CDR2 SNEGSKA come from the germline V gene (reference sequence). The CDR3 totals 16 residues. CDR3 protein: CGARGFGGGVNTEAFF. Here the CDR3 DNA reads TGCGGTGCTAGAGGCTTCGGTGGCGGGGTGAACACTGAAGCTTTCTTT.

The chain couples TRBV4-2 to TRBJ2-7, with D uncertain. This CDR3 spans 12 amino acids. CDR1 and CDR2 (germline): LGHNA, YNFKEQ. Trimming took off 2 bases at V and 0 bases at J, with 2 bases between the two ends. The CDR3 loop is CASSQPSYEQYF. As DNA, the CDR3 is TGTGCCAGCAGCCAACCCTCCTACGAGCAGTACTTC.

J is TRBJ2-1 and V is TRBV4-1; 10 nucleotides agree with TRBD2. CDR1 and CDR2 from the germline V gene are MGHRA and YSYEKL. J lost 0 bases, V lost 4 bases, and 21 bases had no gene match. The CDR3 length is 22 residues. CDR3 in amino acids: CASSPRVAEASGSPSSYNEQFF. CDR3 bases: TGCGCCAGCAGCCCCCGTGTTGCCGAGGCTAGCGGGAGTCCTAGCTCCTACAATGAGCAGTTCTTC.

The chain employs TRBV20-1 and TRBJ2-3; 8 positions agree with TRBD1. CDR1 and CDR2 (germline): DFQATT, SNEGSKA (reference sequence). The V and J ends lost 5 bases and 0 bases, in that order; junction bases with no gene match: 7. This CDR3 contains 15 residues. The DNA for the CDR3 is TGCAGTGCTTGCGACAGGGGCACTAGCACAGATACGCAGTATTTT. Encoded protein: CSACDRGTSTDTQYF.

V gene TRBV11-2 combines with J gene TRBJ2-1, with TRBD2 as a possible D gene (5 bases). The CDR3 has 15 amino acids. The V gene lost 5 bases and the J gene lost 3 bases, with 14 bases spanning the gap. CDR1 is SGHAT, CDR2 FQNNGV, per germline. The CDR3 region is CASSPGLSRYNEQFF. Here the CDR3 DNA reads TGTGCCAGCAGCCCCGGACTTTCCCGCTACAATGAGCAGTTCTTC.

The chain uses TRBV5-5 and TRBJ2-3; D not certain. The CDR3 contains 12 residues. V gave up 4 bases and J gave up 4 bases, with 7 bases separating them. CDR1 is SGHKS and CDR2 is YYEKEE in the germline V gene (reference sequence). CDR3 region: CASSNIPDTQYF. CDR3 nucleotides: TGTGCCAGCAGCAATATCCCAGATACGCAGTATTTT.

V and J are TRBV4-1 and TRBJ1-5; D is ambiguous. The CDR3 spans 15 residues. CDR1 is MGHRA, CDR2 YSYEKL, per germline. Trimming cost V 0 bases and J 3 bases, with 9 bases left between them. CDR3 bases: TGCGCCAGCAGCCAAGAGGACCGGTTCAATCAGCCCCAGCATTTT. Protein sequence: CASSQEDRFNQPQHF.

The chain is built from TRBV7-2 and TRBJ1-4; 10 nucleotides line up with TRBD1. CDR1 and CDR2 from the germline V gene are SGHTA and FQGNSA. J was trimmed by 3 bases and V by 4 bases; bases with no gene match: 2. The CDR3 spans 15 residues. The chain's CDR3 is CASSSTGGSNEKLFF. The CDR3 coding sequence is TGTGCCAGCAGCTCGACAGGGGGCTCTAATGAAAAACTGTTTTTT.

In this sample, this clonotype turned up a few times. This chain joins TRBV5-1 and TRBJ1-5, with D possibly matching TRBD1 (5 bases). CDR1 and CDR2 from the germline V gene are SGHRS and YFSETQ. CDR3 size: 14 residues. V gave up 4 bases and J gave up 3 bases, with 11 bases separating them. CDR3 sequence (DNA): TGCGCCAGCAGCCTCACGGGGCACAATCAGCCCCAGCATTTT. Translated, it gives CASSLTGHNQPQHF.

This clonotype has ten or more counts. This rearrangement joins TRBV4-1 to TRBJ1-1, with D perhaps matching TRBD1 (5 bases). V was shortened by 4 bases and J by 0 bases, with 12 bases between the two germline ends. This CDR3 is built from 15 residues. Germline loops: CDR1 MGHRA, CDR2 YSYEKL. CDR3 residues: CASSPDSPMNTEAFF. The CDR3, as DNA: TGCGCCAGCAGCCCCGACAGCCCCATGAACACTGAAGCTTTCTTT.

This sequence joins TRBV12-3 or TRBV12-4 and TRBJ1-1; no clear D gene. V lost 6 bases and J lost 3, with 11 bases in between. The CDR3 covers 13 residues. The CDR3 is CASRPGGHTEAFF. In nucleotides, the CDR3 is TGTGCCAGCAGGCCTGGAGGGCACACTGAAGCTTTCTTT.

This clonotype was seen more than once but under ten times. The chain employs TRBV4-1 and TRBJ2-3; no clear D. Germline values: CDR1 MGHRA, CDR2 YSYEKL. V gave up 4 bases and J gave up 2 bases, with 10 bases separating them. The CDR3 spans 14 residues. The CDR3 DNA reads as TGCGCCAGCAGCCTAACCACCCCCACAGATACGCAGTATTTT. Its protein product is CASSLTTPTDTQYF.

The gene calls are TRBV7-2 and TRBJ2-7; tentative D call: TRBD1 (5 bases). This CDR3 region has 14 residues. Germline CDR1 is SGHTA and CDR2 is FQGNSA. The V end lost 4 bases, the J end lost 1 base, and 11 bases lay between the germline ends. The CDR3 protein is CASSSVGASYEQYF. In DNA, the CDR3 is TGTGCCAGCAGCTCCGTAGGGGCGTCCTACGAGCAGTACTTC.

Ten or more counts support this clonotype. CDR3 region: CAAGVSGANVLTF. In nucleotides, the CDR3 is TGTGCCGCGGGGGTCTCTGGGGCCAACGTCCTGACTTTC. The chain carries TRBV6-5 and TRBJ2-6; 7 bases map to TRBD2. This CDR3 spans 13 amino acids. The junction had 1 base not matched to a gene; V was cut back by 11 bases and J by 0 bases. CDR1 is MNHEY and CDR2 is SVGAGI in the germline V gene.

This clonotype was counted at least ten times. This sequence joins TRBV7-2 and TRBJ2-5; perhaps TRBD1 as D (5 bases). V was shortened by 5 bases and J by 1 base, with 11 bases between the two germline ends. CDR3 length equals 14 residues. Per germline, CDR1 SGHTA and CDR2 FQGNSA. The CDR3 sequence: CASSVTVFQETQYF. Written as DNA, the CDR3 is TGTGCCAGCAGCGTGACAGTTTTCCAAGAGACCCAGTACTTC.

In its sample, this clonotype was seen a few times. The chain combines TRBV5-1 with TRBJ2-5; no reliable D call. Deletions cut 0 bases from V and 1 base from J, with 10 bases between. Germline assignment: CDR1 SGHRS and CDR2 YFSETQ. The CDR3 length is 15 residues. CDR3 DNA sequence: TGCGCCAGCAGCTTGGGGCAGGACCTCCAAGAGACCCAGTACTTC. Its translation is CASSLGQDLQETQYF.

This rearrangement joins TRBV6-6 to TRBJ2-5, with D possibly matching TRBD2 (5 bases). In germline, CDR1 is MNHNY, CDR2 SVGAGI (reference sequence). V was pared by 8 bases and J by 5 bases, with 9 bases between. CDR3 size: 11 residues. CDR3 loop: CASGLHETQYF. CDR3 DNA sequence: TGTGCCAGCGGACTCCACGAGACCCAGTACTTC.

The chain combines TRBV27 with TRBJ1-4; TRBD1 is a possible D gene (5 bases). The V gene lost 2 bases and the J gene lost 5 bases, with 18 bases spanning the gap. This CDR3 has 17 residues. In germline, CDR1 is MNHEY, CDR2 SMNVEV (reference sequence). In DNA form, the CDR3 reads TGTGCCAGCAGTTTAATGTTCCCGGGACGCCCGAATGAAAAACTGTTTTTT. Protein: CASSLMFPGRPNEKLFF.

V is TRBV6-2 or TRBV6-3 and J is TRBJ1-4, with no clear D. Germline CDR1 and CDR2: MNHEY and SVGEGT. CDR3 length: 11 residues. V lost 8 bases and J 12 bases, leaving 13 bases between the germline ends. The CDR3 coding sequence is TGTGCCAGCCTTGGAAGCCCTGAACTGTTTTTT. It is translated as CASLGSPELFF.

This clonotype has only a few counts. The V and J genes are TRBV7-9 and TRBJ1-5; 8 bases are shared with TRBD1. The CDR3 totals 15 residues. V shed 5 bases, J shed 0 bases, and the junction held 3 bases outside the gene matches. The germline gives CDR1 SEHNR, CDR2 FQNEAQ (reference sequence). The CDR3 region has the DNA TGTGCCAGCAGCGGACAGGGAATTAGCAATCAGCCCCAGCATTTT. Residues: CASSGQGISNQPQHF.

This clonotype was detected a few times. The V and J genes are TRBV7-2 and TRBJ1-5; 8 nucleotides align to TRBD1. V lost 3 bases, J lost 6 bases, and 7 bases stayed unmatched. The CDR3 has 15 amino acids. In germline, CDR1 is SGHTA, CDR2 FQGNSA. The CDR3 here is CASSFPTGVGQPQHF. The CDR3 DNA is TGTGCCAGCAGCTTCCCGACAGGGGTTGGTCAGCCCCAGCATTTT.

This clonotype has a count of ten or more. The V gene is TRBV20-1, the J gene TRBJ2-2; TRBD1 might be the D (5 bases). Germline V gives CDR1 DFQATT, CDR2 SNEGSKA (reference sequence). Trimming pared 0 bases from V and 6 bases from J, leaving 17 bases between. This CDR3 region has 16 residues. CDR3 residues: CSARDVGVTMAGELFF. In DNA form, the CDR3 reads TGCAGTGCTAGAGATGTAGGGGTCACAATGGCCGGGGAGCTGTTTTTT.

This clonotype was seen a few times. The genes are TRBV21-1 and TRBJ2-5. TRBV21-1 is reported as a pseudogene. There are 16 residues in the CDR3. This CDR3 is CASSKERARAQETQYF. As DNA, the CDR3 is TGTGCCAGCAGCAAAGAGAGAGCACGGGCACAAGAGACCCAGTACTTC.

In this sample, this clonotype turned up a few times. The V and J genes are TRBV10-3 and TRBJ2-1; 8 bases agree with TRBD1. With V trimmed by 6 bases and J by 8 bases, 9 bases remained unmatched. This CDR3 has 14 residues. Germline CDR1 ENHRY, CDR2 SYGVKD. The CDR3 region is CAIRDGQGWDEQFF. The CDR3 region has the DNA TGTGCCATCAGAGATGGACAGGGTTGGGATGAGCAGTTCTTC.